The text below deals with one TCR beta chain. Sequencing used immunoSEQ multiplex PCR; TCRdb keeps in-frame clones, though not all of them. Here the sample spans a few hundred thousand clones, about nine tenths being singletons. Trimming removed 5 bases from V and 8 bases from J, with 7 bases in between. CDR3 length: 11 amino acids. Germline values: CDR1 MNHNY, CDR2 SVGAGI (reference sequence). This entry is derived from a study of blood T cell repertoires in COVID-19. The clonotype was recovered from a woman aged 30 to 39 with COVID-19, enrolled during active disease. Sequenced sample: peripheral blood. This chain joins TRBV6-6 and TRBJ2-1, with D possibly being TRBD2 (6 bases). The DNA of the CDR3 is TGTGCCAGCAGTCCTAGCGATGAGCAGTTCTTC. This translates into CASSPSDEQFF.